Presented here are 20 T cell receptor beta chains from one specimen sequenced in a study of blood T cell repertoires in COVID-19 (dated by TCRdb to the early 2020s). Library preparation used the immunoSEQ multiplex PCR assay. TCRdb limited this immuneACCESS table to in-frame rearrangements with V and J called. A share of clones is missing; checked studies link under half to unresolved V genes, and the rest is unexplained. This sample holds approximately 300,000 clones; around four fifths were observed only once. The ten biggest clones cover approximately 1.2% of the sample. The sample taken for sequencing was peripheral blood. The receptors were gathered from a woman between 45 and 65 years old with acute or convalescent COVID-19.

The chain combines TRBV5-1 with TRBJ2-2; possibly TRBD2 for D (5 bases). From germline, CDR1 is SGHRS and CDR2 YFSETQ. V was clipped by 2 bases and J by 6 bases, with 8 bases between them. CDR3 length: 13 residues. The CDR3: CASSFGVPGELFF. For the CDR3, the DNA is TGCGCCAGCAGCTTCGGGGTACCCGGGGAGCTGTTTTTT.

The CDR3 nucleotides are TGTGCCAGCAGGGAGATGAACACTGAAGCTTTCTTT. Amino acid sequence: CASREMNTEAFF. The chain combines TRBV28 with TRBJ1-1; D remains unclear. V lost 6 bases, J lost 0 bases, and 5 bases lay in between. The V gene's germline CDR1 is MDHEN and CDR2 SYDVKM. This CDR3 has 12 amino acids.

The chain couples TRBV2 to TRBJ1-1; a weak D match, TRBD1 (6 bases). The CDR3 covers 14 residues. Trimming pared 6 bases from V and 2 bases from J, leaving 13 bases between. Germline CDR1 SNHLY, CDR2 FYNNEI. The CDR3 sequence is CASRGGTSNTEAFF. In nucleotides, the CDR3 is TGTGCCAGCAGGGGAGGGACATCTAACACTGAAGCTTTCTTT.

This sequence joins TRBV19 and TRBJ2-2, with D possibly matching TRBD1 (5 bases). Germline CDR1 is LNHDA and CDR2 is SQIVND (reference sequence). This CDR3 spans 15 amino acids. V lost 7 bases and J 1 base, leaving 13 bases between the germline ends. The DNA for the CDR3 is TGTGCCAGTACCAGGGTGGGGCAGAACACCGGGGAGCTGTTTTTT. Translating it yields CASTRVGQNTGELFF.

The chain combines TRBV27 with TRBJ1-3; D gene uncertain. Germline CDR1 reads MNHEY; CDR2 reads SMNVEV (reference sequence). V lost 3 bases and J lost 5, with 2 bases in between. CDR3 length: 11 amino acids. The CDR3 sequence: CASSFRNTIYF. Written as DNA, the CDR3 is TGTGCCAGCAGTTTCAGAAACACCATATATTTT.

The chain joins TRBV6-2 or TRBV6-3 to TRBJ1-2; no definite D call. Trimming pared 6 bases from V and 4 bases from J, leaving 9 bases between. The CDR3 length is 12 residues. CDR1 and CDR2 from the germline V gene are MNHEY and SVGEGT. CDR3 DNA sequence: TGTGCCAGCAGCGTCTACCCCTATGGCTACACCTTC. It translates to CASSVYPYGYTF.

The rearrangement uses TRBV5-4 and TRBJ2-1; 10 bases line up with TRBD1. This CDR3 contains 15 residues. CDR1 is SGHNT, CDR2 YYREEE, per germline (reference sequence). The V gene end was trimmed by 5 bases and the J gene end by 4 bases; junction bases not matched to a gene: 6. The chain's CDR3 is CASSPGTGEYNEQFF. The CDR3 DNA sequence: TGTGCCAGCAGTCCCGGGACAGGGGAGTACAATGAGCAGTTCTTC.

This chain joins TRBV10-3 and TRBJ1-5; D gene ambiguous. The CDR3 loop spans 12 amino acids. Germline V CDR1 and CDR2: ENHRY, SYGVKD. Trimming stripped 8 bases from V and 8 bases from J, with 13 bases between. The CDR3 loop is CAIRAGSEPQHF. The DNA of the CDR3 is TGTGCCATCCGGGCGGGGAGCGAGCCCCAGCATTTT.

The rearrangement links TRBV28 to TRBJ2-1; a possible D gene is TRBD2 (6 bases). The germline V gene has CDR1 MDHEN and CDR2 SYDVKM. V was clipped by 4 bases and J by 7 bases, with 8 bases between them. The CDR3 runs 12 residues. This CDR3 is CASSWGRNEQFF. CDR3 sequence (DNA): TGTGCCAGCAGTTGGGGGAGGAATGAGCAGTTCTTC.

Ten or more counts support this clone. The chain links TRBV9 to TRBJ2-7; 8 bases line up with TRBD2. The length of the CDR3 is 15 residues. The V gene end was trimmed by 0 bases and the J gene end by 1 base; junction bases not matched to a gene: 3. Germline V lookup: CDR1 SGDLS, CDR2 YYNGEE. CDR3 sequence reads: CASSVASGPSYEQYF. The CDR3, as DNA: TGTGCCAGCAGCGTAGCTAGCGGGCCGTCCTACGAGCAGTACTTC.

This chain uses TRBV5-1 with TRBJ2-5; TRBD2 aligns across 11 bases. CDR3 length equals 15 residues. The trim removed 4 bases at V and 1 base at J, leaving 3 bases unmatched. Germline assignment: CDR1 SGHRS and CDR2 YFSETQ. CDR3 protein: CASSATSGGQETQYF. The CDR3 nucleotides are TGCGCCAGCAGCGCCACTAGCGGGGGCCAAGAGACCCAGTACTTC. Full variable domain (remainder filled in from reference TRBV5-1 and TRBJ2-5): KAGVTQTPRYLIKTRGQQVTLSCSPISGHRSVSWYQQTPGQGLQFLFEYFSETQRNKGNFPGRFSGRQFSNSRSEMNVSTLELGDSALYLCASSATSGGQETQYFGPGTRLLVL.

The genes are TRBV7-9 and TRBJ2-6; TRBD1 agrees at 7 bases. The CDR3 covers 15 residues. CDR1 is SEHNR, CDR2 FQNEAQ, per germline (reference sequence). Trimming removed 2 bases from V and 2 bases from J; junction bases left unmatched: 0. CDR3 in amino acids: CASSLQGAGANVLTF. The CDR3 region has the DNA TGTGCCAGCAGCTTACAGGGGGCTGGGGCCAACGTCCTGACTTTC.

The chain uses TRBV6-2 or TRBV6-3 and TRBJ1-5, with 7 bases matching TRBD1. Germline V gives CDR1 MNHEY, CDR2 SVGEGT. The CDR3 spans 13 residues. V shed 5 bases and J 6 bases; nucleotides not matched to a gene: 4. In nucleotides, the CDR3 is TGTGCCAGCAGTCGTGACAGGGCTCAGCCCCAGCATTTT. This sequence encodes CASSRDRAQPQHF.

In the case of this clone: The same CDR3 arises from other DNA sequences in this sample as well. This chain connects TRBV27 to TRBJ1-5; weak D call: TRBD1 (6 bases). In germline, CDR1 is MNHEY, CDR2 SMNVEV (reference sequence). The germline V and J ends were trimmed by 2 bases and 2 bases, with 10 bases remaining between them. This CDR3 has 15 residues. This chain's CDR3 is CASSLSQGRNQPQHF. CDR3 DNA: TGTGCCAGCAGTTTAAGCCAGGGGCGCAATCAGCCCCAGCATTTT.

This clone was seen a single time. The chain has TRBV9 and TRBJ2-1; D remains unclear. Germline CDR1 is SGDLS and CDR2 is YYNGEE. Trimming stripped 0 bases from V and 0 bases from J, with 13 bases between. CDR3 length: 17 amino acids. CDR3 sequence: CASSVVASRSSYNEQFF. The CDR3 DNA follows: TGTGCCAGCAGCGTAGTAGCCAGCAGAAGCTCCTACAATGAGCAGTTCTTC.

This clone has a single count. This chain connects TRBV6-2 or TRBV6-3 to TRBJ2-3; a weak D match, TRBD1 (6 bases). CDR3 length: 16 amino acids. Trimming shortened V by 5 bases and J by 6 bases, and 21 bases separated the two germline ends. CDR1 and CDR2 from the germline V gene are MNHEY and SVGEGT. CDR3 residues: CASSHGRGEKGDTQYF. The CDR3, as DNA: TGTGCCAGCAGTCACGGCAGGGGAGAAAAGGGGGATACGCAGTATTTT.

The chain joins TRBV15 to TRBJ2-2, with 10 bases aligning to TRBD1. The germline CDR1 and CDR2 sequences are LNHNV and YYDKDF (reference sequence). J was trimmed by 6 bases and V by 2 bases; bases with no gene match: 3. The CDR3 totals 15 residues. The CDR3 sequence: CATSRFGQGAGELFF. CDR3 coding DNA: TGTGCCACCAGCAGATTTGGACAGGGGGCCGGGGAGCTGTTTTTT.

The rearrangement links TRBV20-1 to TRBJ1-4; D is possibly TRBD1 (5 bases). The germline CDR1 and CDR2 sequences are DFQATT and SNEGSKA (reference sequence). The CDR3 runs to 11 residues. Trimming cost V 5 bases and J 10 bases, with 11 bases left between them. The CDR3 sequence: CSAETVGKLFF. For the CDR3, the DNA is TGCAGTGCTGAGACAGTGGGAAAACTGTTTTTT.

The V call is TRBV18, the J call TRBJ1-2; D perhaps matches TRBD1 (6 bases). Germline CDR1 is KGHSH and CDR2 is LQKENI. The CDR3 consists of 16 residues. V was clipped by 4 bases and J by 6 bases, with 21 bases between them. The CDR3 reads CASSLEVRQALHGYTF. The CDR3 nucleotides read TGTGCCAGCTCACTGGAAGTGAGACAGGCCCTCCATGGCTACACCTTC.

This clone was found once. V gene TRBV7-8 combines with J gene TRBJ2-7; D perhaps matches TRBD1 (5 bases). With 1 base removed from V and 3 bases from J, the gap between germline ends came to 13 bases. This CDR3 has 15 residues. Germline V gives CDR1 SGHVS, CDR2 FQNEAQ. The CDR3 is CASSLEQAVIYEQYV. The DNA for the CDR3 is TGTGCCAGCAGCTTAGAACAGGCCGTAATCTACGAGCAGTACGTC.